This passage covers 8 T cell receptor beta chains from one sample sequenced in a study of chemoradiotherapy in HPV16-positive cancers. Generated by immunoSEQ multiplex PCR, the TCRdb table keeps only in-frame clones and is missing some. The sample lists about 67,000 clones, 88% seen once, with around 4.4% in the top ten. Specimen: blood, collected from a patient who underwent chemoradiotherapy. Receptor source: a human donor with HPV-associated anogenital cancer.

The V call is TRBV28, the J call TRBJ1-5; 10 bases line up with TRBD1. J lost 4 bases, V lost 6 bases, and 6 bases had no gene match. Germline CDR1 is MDHEN and CDR2 is SYDVKM. This CDR3 spans 15 amino acids. Here the CDR3 DNA reads TGTGCCAGCAGCATGAGGACAGGGGGGAATCAGCCCCAGCATTTT. The encoded protein is CASSMRTGGNQPQHF.

The rearrangement uses TRBV6-5 and TRBJ2-7, with D perhaps matching TRBD1 or TRBD2 (5 bases each). Germline V gives CDR1 MNHEY, CDR2 SVGAGI. The CDR3 length is 13 residues. With 3 bases removed from V and 2 bases from J, the gap between germline ends came to 8 bases. The CDR3 region is CASSYGGPYEQYF. CDR3 coding DNA: TGTGCCAGCAGTTATGGGGGACCCTACGAGCAGTACTTC.

This sequence joins TRBV6-5 and TRBJ1-2, with TRBD1 matching over 9 bases. Per the germline V gene, CDR1 is MNHEY and CDR2 is SVGAGI. The CDR3 has 14 amino acids. Trimming took 0 bases from V and 10 from J; bases not matched to a gene: 6. The CDR3 coding sequence is TGTGCCAGCAGTTACTCGGGTGGACAGGGGACCTACACCTTC. Encoded protein: CASSYSGGQGTYTF.

This chain connects TRBV18 to TRBJ2-7, with a tentative D call TRBD1 (6 bases). V shed 2 bases and J shed 5 bases, with 13 bases lying between them. This CDR3 has 14 residues. Germline CDR1 is KGHSH and CDR2 is LQKENI. DNA for the CDR3: TGTGCCAGCTCACCATTGGGACACGCTAACGAGCAGTACTTC. Its protein is CASSPLGHANEQYF. The whole variable domain, filled in from reference TRBV18 and TRBJ2-7, reads NAGVMQNPRHLVRRRGQEARLRCSPMKGHSHVYWYRQLPEEGLKFMVYLQKENIIDESGMPKERFSAEFPKEGPSILRIQQVVRGDSAAYFCASSPLGHANEQYFGPGTRLTVT.

The genes are TRBV6-1 and TRBJ2-5; D is tentatively TRBD1 or TRBD2 (5 bases each). The CDR3 extends over 14 amino acids. CDR1 and CDR2 (germline): MNHNS, SASEGT. Trimming shortened V by 1 base and J by 4 bases, and 10 bases separated the two germline ends. The CDR3, as DNA: TGTGCCAGCAGTGAAGGTTGGGACGGAGAGACCCAGTACTTC. Translation gives CASSEGWDGETQYF.

This clone occurred once. This rearrangement joins TRBV19 to TRBJ1-2; D perhaps matches TRBD1 (6 bases). This CDR3 comprises 14 residues. Trimming pared 1 base from V and 2 bases from J, leaving 8 bases between. Germline assignment: CDR1 LNHDA and CDR2 SQIVND (reference sequence). CDR3 sequence reads: CASSIAGANYGYTF. DNA of the CDR3: TGTGCCAGTAGTATAGCGGGGGCGAACTATGGCTACACCTTC. The entire variable domain, with the rest obtained from reference TRBV19 and TRBJ1-2, is as follows: DGGITQSPKYLFRKEGQNVTLSCEQNLNHDAMYWYRQDPGQGLRLIYYSQIVNDFQKGDIAEGYSVSREKKESFPLTVTSAQKNPTAFYLCASSIAGANYGYTFGSGTRLTVV.

The chain joins TRBV6-6 to TRBJ1-2; perhaps TRBD1 as D (6 bases). Between the trimmed V and J ends, which lost 2 bases and 4 bases, there was a span of 14 bases. The CDR3 covers 15 residues. Germline V CDR1 and CDR2: MNHNY, SVGAGI (reference sequence). CDR3 sequence: CASSYGRGRSYGYTF. CDR3 bases: TGTGCCAGCAGTTACGGCAGGGGACGGTCCTATGGCTACACCTTC.

In its sample, this clone was seen once. V is TRBV6-1 and J is TRBJ1-4, with D perhaps matching TRBD1 (5 bases). The CDR3 covers 15 residues. CDR1 and CDR2 from the germline V gene are MNHNS and SASEGT. The V end was cut by 2 bases, the J end by 5 bases, with 12 bases between. CDR3 region: CASSELDRSNEKLFF. As DNA, the CDR3 is TGTGCCAGCAGTGAACTCGACAGATCCAATGAAAAACTGTTTTTT.